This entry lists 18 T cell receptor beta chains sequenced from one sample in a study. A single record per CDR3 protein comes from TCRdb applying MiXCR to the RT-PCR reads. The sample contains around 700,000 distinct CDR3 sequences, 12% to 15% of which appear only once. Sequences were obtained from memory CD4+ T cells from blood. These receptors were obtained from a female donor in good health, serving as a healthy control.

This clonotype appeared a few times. DNA for the CDR3: TGTGCCAGCTCATTTGGATCCATGAACACTGAAGCTTTCTTT. It specifies CASSFGSMNTEAFF. V is TRBV12-3 or TRBV12-4 and J is TRBJ1-1; D is unresolved. Trimming left V 8 bases short and J 0 bases short, with 13 bases between. The length of the CDR3 is 14 residues.

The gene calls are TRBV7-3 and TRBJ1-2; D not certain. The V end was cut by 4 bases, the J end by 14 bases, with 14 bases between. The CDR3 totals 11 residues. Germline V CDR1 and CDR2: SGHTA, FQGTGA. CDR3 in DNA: TGTGCCAGCAGCTCCCTAGAACGGCTAACCTTC. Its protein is CASSSLERLTF.

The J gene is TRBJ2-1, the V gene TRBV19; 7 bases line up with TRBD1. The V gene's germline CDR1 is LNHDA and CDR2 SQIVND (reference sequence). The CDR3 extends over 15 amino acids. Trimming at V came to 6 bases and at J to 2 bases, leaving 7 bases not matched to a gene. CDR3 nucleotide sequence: TGTGCCAGTAGCGGGACAGCCTTCGCCTACAATGAGCAGTTCTTC. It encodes CASSGTAFAYNEQFF.

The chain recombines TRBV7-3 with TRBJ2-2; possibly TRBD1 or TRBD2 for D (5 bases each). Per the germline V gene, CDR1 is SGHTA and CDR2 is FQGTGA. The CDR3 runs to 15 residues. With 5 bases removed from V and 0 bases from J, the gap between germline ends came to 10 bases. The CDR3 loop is CASSPGASNTGELFF. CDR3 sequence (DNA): TGTGCCAGCAGCCCCGGGGCTTCGAACACCGGGGAGCTGTTTTTT.

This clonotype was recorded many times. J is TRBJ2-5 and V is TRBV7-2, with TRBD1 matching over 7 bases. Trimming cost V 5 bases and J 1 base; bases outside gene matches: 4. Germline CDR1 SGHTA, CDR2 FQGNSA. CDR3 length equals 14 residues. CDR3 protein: CASSRGQLQETQYF. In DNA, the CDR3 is TGTGCCAGCAGCCGGGGACAGCTCCAAGAGACCCAGTACTTC.

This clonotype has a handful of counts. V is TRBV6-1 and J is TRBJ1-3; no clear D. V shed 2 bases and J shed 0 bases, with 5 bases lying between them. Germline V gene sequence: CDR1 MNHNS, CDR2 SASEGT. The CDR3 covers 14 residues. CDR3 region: CASSETYSGNTIYF. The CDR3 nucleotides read TGTGCCAGCAGTGAAACCTACTCTGGAAACACCATATATTTT.

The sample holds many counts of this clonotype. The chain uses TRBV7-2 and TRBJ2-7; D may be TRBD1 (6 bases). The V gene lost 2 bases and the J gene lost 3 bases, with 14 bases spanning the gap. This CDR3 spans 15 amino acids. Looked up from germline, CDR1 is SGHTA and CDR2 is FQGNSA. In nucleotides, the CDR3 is TGTGCCAGCAGCTTATGGGACACGATATACTACGAGCAGTACTTC. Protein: CASSLWDTIYYEQYF.

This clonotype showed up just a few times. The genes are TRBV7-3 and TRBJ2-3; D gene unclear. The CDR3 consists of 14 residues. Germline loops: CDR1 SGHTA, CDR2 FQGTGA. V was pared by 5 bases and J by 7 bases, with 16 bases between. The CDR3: CASSPNLGTHTQYF. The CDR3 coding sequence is TGTGCCAGCAGCCCAAACTTGGGAACACATACGCAGTATTTT. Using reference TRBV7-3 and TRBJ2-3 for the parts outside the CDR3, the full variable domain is GAGVSQTPSNKVTEKGKYVELRCDPISGHTALYWYRQSLGQGPEFLIYFQGTGAADDSGLPNDRFFAVRPEGSVSTLKIQRTERGDSAVYLCASSPNLGTHTQYFGPGTRLTVL.

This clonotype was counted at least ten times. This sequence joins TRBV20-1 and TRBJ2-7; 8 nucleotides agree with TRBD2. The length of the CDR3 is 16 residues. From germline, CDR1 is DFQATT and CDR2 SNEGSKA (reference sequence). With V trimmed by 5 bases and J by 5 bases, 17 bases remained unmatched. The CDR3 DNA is TGCAGTGCTCAACATACTGGATTAGCGGGAAGGAACGAGCAGTACTTC. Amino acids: CSAQHTGLAGRNEQYF.

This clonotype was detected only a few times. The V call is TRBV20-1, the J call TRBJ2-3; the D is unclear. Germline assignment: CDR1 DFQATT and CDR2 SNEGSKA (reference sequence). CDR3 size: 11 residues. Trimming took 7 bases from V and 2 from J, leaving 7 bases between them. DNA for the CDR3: TGCAGTGAGGCGGTCACAGATACGCAGTATTTT. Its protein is CSEAVTDTQYF.

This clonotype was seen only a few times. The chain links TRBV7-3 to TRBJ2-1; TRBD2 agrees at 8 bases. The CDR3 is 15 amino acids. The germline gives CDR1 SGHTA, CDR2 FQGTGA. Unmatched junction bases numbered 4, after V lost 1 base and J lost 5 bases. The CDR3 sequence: CASSLRASGHNEQFF. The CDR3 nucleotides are TGTGCCAGCAGCTTAAGGGCTAGCGGGCACAATGAGCAGTTCTTC.

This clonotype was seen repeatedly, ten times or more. DNA of the CDR3: TGCAGCGTTGATCCTAGCGGGAGTTTAGGGACCCAGTACTTC. This encodes CSVDPSGSLGTQYF. The chain joins TRBV29-1 to TRBJ2-5, with TRBD2 matching over 10 bases. Losses at the gene ends were 3 bases for V and 7 bases for J; bases not matched to a gene: 8. CDR1 is SQVTM, CDR2 ANQGSEA, per germline. This CDR3 comprises 14 residues.

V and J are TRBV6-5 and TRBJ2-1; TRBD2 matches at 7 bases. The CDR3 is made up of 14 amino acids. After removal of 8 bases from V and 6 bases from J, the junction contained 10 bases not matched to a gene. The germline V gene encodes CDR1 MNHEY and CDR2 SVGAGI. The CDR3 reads CASGRASGTNEQFF. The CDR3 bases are TGTGCCAGCGGGCGGGCTAGCGGCACCAATGAGCAGTTCTTC.

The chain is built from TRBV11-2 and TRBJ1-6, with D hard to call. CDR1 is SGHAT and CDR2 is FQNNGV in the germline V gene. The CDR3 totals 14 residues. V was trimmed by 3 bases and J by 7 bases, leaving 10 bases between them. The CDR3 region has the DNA TGTGCCAGCAGCTTCGGGCAGAAGAATTCACCCCTCCACTTT. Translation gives CASSFGQKNSPLHF.

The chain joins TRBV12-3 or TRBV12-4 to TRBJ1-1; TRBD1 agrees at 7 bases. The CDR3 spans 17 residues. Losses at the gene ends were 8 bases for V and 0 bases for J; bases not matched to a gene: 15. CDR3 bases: TGTGCCAGCCAGGAGGCAGGTAGGGGGCGTTTGAACACTGAAGCTTTCTTT. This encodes CASQEAGRGRLNTEAFF.

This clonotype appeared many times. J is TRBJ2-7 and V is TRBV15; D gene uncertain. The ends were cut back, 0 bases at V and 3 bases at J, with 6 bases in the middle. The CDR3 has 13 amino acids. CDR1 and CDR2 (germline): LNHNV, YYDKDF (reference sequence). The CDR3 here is CATSRDWGYEQYF. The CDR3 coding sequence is TGTGCCACCAGCAGAGATTGGGGCTACGAGCAGTACTTC.

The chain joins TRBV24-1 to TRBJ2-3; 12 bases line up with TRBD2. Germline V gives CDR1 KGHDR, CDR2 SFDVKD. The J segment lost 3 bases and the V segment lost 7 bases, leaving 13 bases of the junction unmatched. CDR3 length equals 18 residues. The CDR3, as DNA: TGTGCCACCAGCCCGAGGCTAGCGGGAGGGCCGCGAACAGATACGCAGTATTTT. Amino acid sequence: CATSPRLAGGPRTDTQYF.

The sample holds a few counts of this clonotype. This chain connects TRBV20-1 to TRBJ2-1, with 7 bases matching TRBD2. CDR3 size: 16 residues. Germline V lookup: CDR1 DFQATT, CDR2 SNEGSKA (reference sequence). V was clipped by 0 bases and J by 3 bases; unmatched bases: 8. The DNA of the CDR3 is TGCAGTGCTAGAGAGGCCTCTAGCGGTATCTACAATGAGCAGTTCTTC. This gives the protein CSAREASSGIYNEQFF.